The rows below give T cell receptor beta chains drawn from one sample of a study of blood T cell repertoires in COVID-19. The table came from immunoSEQ multiplex PCR; TCRdb's copy has only in-frame clones and leaves some out. Here the sample spans about 81,000 clones, around 82% being singletons. The specimen sequenced was peripheral blood. The receptors stem from a human donor in a cohort sampled during active COVID-19. CDR3s include the opening cysteine and the closing phenylalanine or tryptophan. Each record gives: clone size, D gene, J gene, V gene, CDR3 DNA, CDR3 protein. A D gene is named only where the DNA matches it firmly. Rows may omit the clone size; those that give it use once, few, many or a size class.

clone_size: -
d_call: TRBD1
j_call: TRBJ1-2
v_call: TRBV2
cdr3_nt: TGTGCCAGCAGTGCAAGGAGGGGACAGGACCCTAACTATGGCTACACCTTC
cdr3_aa: CASSARRGQDPNYGYTF

clone_size: -
d_call: TRBD2
j_call: TRBJ2-2
v_call: TRBV4-2
cdr3_nt: TGTGCCAGCAGCCAGGAATCACAACTAGCGGGGAACACCGGGGAGCTGTTTTTT
cdr3_aa: CASSQESQLAGNTGELFF

clone_size: -
d_call: -
j_call: TRBJ1-1
v_call: TRBV7-3
cdr3_nt: TGTGCCAGCAGCCCCCAAAAGAACACTGAAGCTTTCTTT
cdr3_aa: CASSPQKNTEAFF

clone_size: -
d_call: -
j_call: TRBJ2-7
v_call: TRBV25-1
cdr3_nt: TGTGCCAGCCGGCTCGGACAGAACTCCTACGAGCAGTACTTC
cdr3_aa: CASRLGQNSYEQYF

clone_size: -
d_call: TRBD1
j_call: TRBJ2-7
v_call: TRBV7-2
cdr3_nt: TGTGCCAGCAGCTTAGGGACAGGGGGCTCGGTTGAGCAGTACTTC
cdr3_aa: CASSLGTGGSVEQYF

clone_size: few
d_call: -
j_call: TRBJ2-5
v_call: TRBV19
cdr3_nt: TGTGCCAGTAGTCCCCAGACTACGGGTGGGGAGACCCAGTACTTC
cdr3_aa: CASSPQTTGGETQYF

clone_size: few
d_call: -
j_call: TRBJ1-1
v_call: TRBV3-1/TRBV3-2
cdr3_nt: TGTGCCAGCAGCCCCCCCGGGAGGAACACTGAAGCTTTCTTT
cdr3_aa: CASSPPGRNTEAFF

clone_size: -
d_call: -
j_call: TRBJ2-7
v_call: TRBV6-5
cdr3_nt: TGTGCCAGCAGGGACACCTACGAGCAGTACTTC
cdr3_aa: CASRDTYEQYF

clone_size: -
d_call: -
j_call: TRBJ1-2
v_call: TRBV4-3
cdr3_nt: TGCGCCAGCAGCCAAGACGGGGGGAAGGACTATGGCTACACCTTC
cdr3_aa: CASSQDGGKDYGYTF

clone_size: few
d_call: -
j_call: TRBJ2-2
v_call: TRBV4-2
cdr3_nt: TGTGCCAGCAGCCAACGGACAGCTAGCAACACCGGGGAGCTGTTTTTT
cdr3_aa: CASSQRTASNTGELFF

clone_size: -
d_call: -
j_call: TRBJ1-2
v_call: TRBV3-1/TRBV3-2
cdr3_nt: TGTGCCAGCAGCCAAGAAGGGGCCTATGGCTACACCTTC
cdr3_aa: CASSQEGAYGYTF

clone_size: -
d_call: -
j_call: TRBJ2-7
v_call: TRBV7-2
cdr3_nt: TGTGCCAGCAGCTTAGGATCGGGGATCTACGAGCAGTACTTC
cdr3_aa: CASSLGSGIYEQYF

clone_size: -
d_call: -
j_call: TRBJ2-5
v_call: TRBV7-2
cdr3_nt: TGTGCCAGCAGCTTAGCGCCTGGCAGCCCCAGGGGAGAGACCCAGTACTTC
cdr3_aa: CASSLAPGSPRGETQYF

clone_size: -
d_call: -
j_call: TRBJ1-2
v_call: TRBV3-1/TRBV3-2
cdr3_nt: TGTGCCAGCAGCCAAGGCGGAGTAACATTTGGAAACTATGGCTACACCTTC
cdr3_aa: CASSQGGVTFGNYGYTF

clone_size: -
d_call: -
j_call: TRBJ2-7
v_call: TRBV19
cdr3_nt: TGTGCCAGTAGCCGACAGACTCCCGGGGGAGAGCAGTACTTC
cdr3_aa: CASSRQTPGGEQYF

clone_size: -
d_call: -
j_call: TRBJ1-2
v_call: TRBV2
cdr3_nt: TGTGCCAGCATCGATGGACAGCCGTCTGACTATGGCTACACCTTC
cdr3_aa: CASIDGQPSDYGYTF

clone_size: -
d_call: -
j_call: TRBJ2-5
v_call: TRBV3-1/TRBV3-2
cdr3_nt: TGTGCCAGCAGCCACCGGAGGGTGGAGACCCAGTACTTC
cdr3_aa: CASSHRRVETQYF

clone_size: -
d_call: -
j_call: TRBJ2-7
v_call: TRBV2
cdr3_nt: TGTGCCAGCAGTGAAATCCCTGAGCAGTACTTC
cdr3_aa: CASSEIPEQYF

clone_size: -
d_call: -
j_call: TRBJ1-5
v_call: TRBV5-5
cdr3_nt: TGTGCCAGCAGCTTATCTATTAATCAGCCCCAGCATTTT
cdr3_aa: CASSLSINQPQHF

clone_size: -
d_call: TRBD1
j_call: TRBJ1-2
v_call: TRBV19
cdr3_nt: TGTGCCAGTAGTATGGGACGACAGGGGAACTATGGCTACACCTTC
cdr3_aa: CASSMGRQGNYGYTF

clone_size: -
d_call: -
j_call: TRBJ1-6
v_call: TRBV4-3
cdr3_nt: TGCGCCAGCAGCGTAAGCCTTCCCCCCTATAATTCACCCCTCCACTTT
cdr3_aa: CASSVSLPPYNSPLHF

clone_size: -
d_call: TRBD1
j_call: TRBJ2-7
v_call: TRBV6-2/TRBV6-3
cdr3_nt: TGTGCCAGCAGACCTACAGGGGTGATAGGCTACGAGCAGTACTTC
cdr3_aa: CASRPTGVIGYEQYF

clone_size: -
d_call: TRBD2
j_call: TRBJ2-1
v_call: TRBV7-8
cdr3_nt: TGTGCCAGCAGCGCAGTGGGCAGCGGGGCGTACAATGAGCAGTTCTTC
cdr3_aa: CASSAVGSGAYNEQFF

clone_size: -
d_call: -
j_call: TRBJ2-6
v_call: TRBV7-8
cdr3_nt: TGTGCCAGCAGCTTACACCACGCGGGAAGCCGCCTCTCTGGGGCCAACGTCCTGACTTTC
cdr3_aa: CASSLHHAGSRLSGANVLTF

clone_size: -
d_call: -
j_call: TRBJ1-4
v_call: TRBV5-6
cdr3_nt: TGTGCCAGCAGCTTCAAACCAGGTAGAGGGAATAATGAAAAACTGTTTTTT
cdr3_aa: CASSFKPGRGNNEKLFF

clone_size: -
d_call: -
j_call: TRBJ2-7
v_call: TRBV3-1/TRBV3-2
cdr3_nt: TGTGCCAGCAGCCAAGATGGACAGAGTGAGCAGTACTTC
cdr3_aa: CASSQDGQSEQYF

clone_size: -
d_call: -
j_call: TRBJ2-2
v_call: TRBV7-8
cdr3_nt: TGTGCCAGCACCCAGACAGGAACCACCGGGGAGCTGTTTTTT
cdr3_aa: CASTQTGTTGELFF

clone_size: -
d_call: -
j_call: TRBJ1-5
v_call: TRBV2
cdr3_nt: TGTGCCAGCAGTGGTCACCGGGGTAATCAGCCCCAGCATTTT
cdr3_aa: CASSGHRGNQPQHF

clone_size: once
d_call: -
j_call: TRBJ1-6
v_call: TRBV5-1
cdr3_nt: TGCGCCAGCAGCTTGGGGAGTAGGAACAATAATTCACCCCTCCACTTT
cdr3_aa: CASSLGSRNNNSPLHF

clone_size: few
d_call: TRBD1
j_call: TRBJ1-1
v_call: TRBV11-2
cdr3_nt: TGTGCCAGCAGCCTAGGACAGGGTAGCACTGAAGCTTTCTTT
cdr3_aa: CASSLGQGSTEAFF

clone_size: -
d_call: TRBD1
j_call: TRBJ2-5
v_call: TRBV15
cdr3_nt: TGTGCCACCCTGGACAGGGCGTACCAAGAGACCCAGTACTTC
cdr3_aa: CATLDRAYQETQYF

clone_size: -
d_call: -
j_call: TRBJ2-7
v_call: TRBV27
cdr3_nt: TGTGCCAGCAGACCGAGCACGTGGACTATTTCCTACGAGCAGTACTTC
cdr3_aa: CASRPSTWTISYEQYF

clone_size: -
d_call: -
j_call: TRBJ1-5
v_call: TRBV6-1
cdr3_nt: TGTGCCAGCAGTGAAGTTGGGGGGGGCAATCAGCCCCAGCATTTT
cdr3_aa: CASSEVGGGNQPQHF

clone_size: -
d_call: -
j_call: TRBJ1-5
v_call: TRBV6-5
cdr3_nt: TGTGCCAGCAGACCAGGGCTATATAGCAATCAGCCCCAGCATTTT
cdr3_aa: CASRPGLYSNQPQHF

clone_size: -
d_call: TRBD2
j_call: TRBJ2-2
v_call: TRBV5-1
cdr3_nt: TGCGCCAGCAGCTTGGCTAGCGGGCTAGGCGGGGAGCTGTTTTTT
cdr3_aa: CASSLASGLGGELFF

clone_size: once
d_call: TRBD1
j_call: TRBJ1-2
v_call: TRBV15
cdr3_nt: TGTGCCACCAGCAGAGAGGACAGGGCCAACTATGGCTACACCTTC
cdr3_aa: CATSREDRANYGYTF

clone_size: -
d_call: -
j_call: TRBJ2-7
v_call: TRBV3-1/TRBV3-2
cdr3_nt: TGTGCCAGCAGCGTTGGACAGATCTACGAGCAGTACTTC
cdr3_aa: CASSVGQIYEQYF

clone_size: -
d_call: -
j_call: TRBJ2-1
v_call: TRBV29-1
cdr3_nt: TGCAGCGCCCAGGGTGCAAGGGCGCACAATGAGCAGTTCTTC
cdr3_aa: CSAQGARAHNEQFF

clone_size: -
d_call: -
j_call: TRBJ2-7
v_call: TRBV29-1
cdr3_nt: TGCAGCGTCGGGGGACGGGCCTACGAGCAGTACTTC
cdr3_aa: CSVGGRAYEQYF

clone_size: -
d_call: -
j_call: TRBJ2-5
v_call: TRBV5-4
cdr3_nt: TGTGCCAGCAGCTTGGGAACTGGTCGGACCCAGTACTTC
cdr3_aa: CASSLGTGRTQYF

clone_size: -
d_call: -
j_call: TRBJ1-5
v_call: TRBV6-2/TRBV6-3
cdr3_nt: TGTGCCAGCAGTAGTACCAGGTGGCCCCAGCATTTT
cdr3_aa: CASSSTRWPQHF

clone_size: -
d_call: TRBD1
j_call: TRBJ2-7
v_call: TRBV7-9
cdr3_nt: TGTGCCAGCAGCTTCGGACAGGGCAACGAGCAGTACTTC
cdr3_aa: CASSFGQGNEQYF

clone_size: few
d_call: TRBD2
j_call: TRBJ2-7
v_call: TRBV10-3
cdr3_nt: TGTGCCATCAGCGGGGGGACGGGCGAGCAGTACTTC
cdr3_aa: CAISGGTGEQYF

clone_size: -
d_call: TRBD1
j_call: TRBJ1-2
v_call: TRBV7-2
cdr3_nt: TGTGCCAGCAGCTACCGGGACAGGGGCCGCGGCTACACCTTC
cdr3_aa: CASSYRDRGRGYTF

clone_size: -
d_call: -
j_call: TRBJ1-2
v_call: TRBV28
cdr3_nt: TGTGCCAGCAGTCCGGACAGCAGCTATGGCTACACCTTC
cdr3_aa: CASSPDSSYGYTF

clone_size: -
d_call: -
j_call: TRBJ2-3
v_call: TRBV12-2
cdr3_nt: TGTGCAAGTCGCTTAGTTGGGACTAGCACAGATACGCAGTATTTT
cdr3_aa: CASRLVGTSTDTQYF

clone_size: -
d_call: TRBD1
j_call: TRBJ1-2
v_call: TRBV5-6
cdr3_nt: TGTGCCAGCAGTCATACGGACAGGGGGCTGAGCTATGGCTACACCTTC
cdr3_aa: CASSHTDRGLSYGYTF

clone_size: -
d_call: -
j_call: TRBJ1-1
v_call: TRBV14
cdr3_nt: TGTGCCAGCAGCCTTGCGTTCCTGAACACTGAAGCTTTCTTT
cdr3_aa: CASSLAFLNTEAFF

clone_size: medium-sized
d_call: -
j_call: TRBJ2-5
v_call: TRBV5-4
cdr3_nt: TGTGCCAGCAGCTCCCCCGGGATAGAAGAGACCCAGTACTTC
cdr3_aa: CASSSPGIEETQYF

clone_size: -
d_call: TRBD2
j_call: TRBJ2-5
v_call: TRBV5-1
cdr3_nt: TGCGCCAGCAGCTCCGGGGGGGCTCAAGAGACCCAGTACTTC
cdr3_aa: CASSSGGAQETQYF

clone_size: -
d_call: TRBD2
j_call: TRBJ2-5
v_call: TRBV5-1
cdr3_nt: TGCGCCAGCAGCTTGGACGCGGGGGGGCGTTTAGAGACCCAGTACTTC
cdr3_aa: CASSLDAGGRLETQYF

clone_size: once
d_call: -
j_call: TRBJ2-7
v_call: TRBV15
cdr3_nt: TGTGCCACCAGCACCAACAGGGAGACGGTCTACGAGCAGTACTTC
cdr3_aa: CATSTNRETVYEQYF

clone_size: -
d_call: -
j_call: TRBJ1-1
v_call: TRBV7-6
cdr3_nt: TGTGCCAGCAGCGTAAGTTCGACAGGGAACACTGAAGCTTTCTTT
cdr3_aa: CASSVSSTGNTEAFF

clone_size: -
d_call: TRBD2
j_call: TRBJ2-7
v_call: TRBV7-8
cdr3_nt: TGTGCCAGCAGCCCACGTTTTCTAGCGGGGGGCGAGCAGTACTTC
cdr3_aa: CASSPRFLAGGEQYF

clone_size: -
d_call: TRBD1
j_call: TRBJ1-2
v_call: TRBV11-1
cdr3_nt: TGTGCCAGCAGCCCGGACAGGGCCCACGGCTACACCTTC
cdr3_aa: CASSPDRAHGYTF

clone_size: -
d_call: -
j_call: TRBJ1-2
v_call: TRBV6-2/TRBV6-3
cdr3_nt: TGTGCCAGCAGTTACTCGGCAGAACGGTTCAAAAGGAGGAACTATGGCTACACCTTC
cdr3_aa: CASSYSAERFKRRNYGYTF

clone_size: -
d_call: -
j_call: TRBJ1-2
v_call: TRBV18
cdr3_nt: TGTGCCAGCTCACCACCGGGGGCTAGTGGCTACACCTTC
cdr3_aa: CASSPPGASGYTF

clone_size: -
d_call: -
j_call: TRBJ1-2
v_call: TRBV6-4
cdr3_nt: TGTGCCAGCAGTGACTCGAACAGGGCGAAGGGCTACACCTTC
cdr3_aa: CASSDSNRAKGYTF

clone_size: once
d_call: TRBD2
j_call: TRBJ2-2
v_call: TRBV5-1
cdr3_nt: TGCGCCAGCAGCTATTTAGCGGGGCGGAACACCGGGGAGCTGTTTTTT
cdr3_aa: CASSYLAGRNTGELFF

clone_size: -
d_call: TRBD2
j_call: TRBJ2-7
v_call: TRBV19
cdr3_nt: TGTGCCAGACCTATAGCGGGGGGGCTATACGAGCAGTACTTC
cdr3_aa: CARPIAGGLYEQYF